The rows below give T cell receptor beta chains drawn from one sample of a study of T-cell memory formation after mild COVID-19. TCRdb redid the calling of the 5' RACE reads with MiXCR, one entry per CDR3 protein. The data contain approximately 300,000 distinct CDR3 sequences, 15% of them singletons. The sample comprised PBMCs or a T cell subset sorted from them (not recorded which). All receptors derive from a man younger than 35 who had mild COVID-19 (a few samples of this study predate the infection). Cell type and time point are not known. Both conserved end residues are part of each CDR3. A D gene is named only where the DNA matches it firmly. Clone size, where shown, is once, few, many, or a class for clones that have expanded.

size	V	J	D	DNA	CDR3
few	TRBV6-1	TRBJ1-5	NA	TGTGCCAGCAGTGGGGGCGGGGGAAGCAATCAGCCCCAGCATTTT	CASSGGGGSNQPQHF
few	TRBV14	TRBJ1-2	NA	TGTGCCAGCAGCGCAACGTTTGGCTACACCTTC	CASSATFGYTF
many	TRBV10-3	TRBJ1-1	NA	TGTGCCATCACCACAAGACACGACGTCGGTGAAGCTTTCTTT	CAITTRHDVGEAFF
NA	TRBV7-9	TRBJ1-2	TRBD1	TGTGCCAGCAGCCTAAATCTACAGGGGCCGGGAGGCTACACCTTC	CASSLNLQGPGGYTF
NA	TRBV7-8	TRBJ2-3	NA	TGTGCCAGCAGATTAGGGGTTCGGGACGCCTACTTTGATACGCAGTATTTT	CASRLGVRDAYFDTQYF
few	TRBV15	TRBJ2-2	NA	TGTGCCACCAACCATGGTGTCGACACCGGGGAGCTGTTTTTT	CATNHGVDTGELFF
many	TRBV7-6	TRBJ2-5	NA	TGTGCCAGCAGCTTAGGTACTAACCAAGAGACCCAGTACTTC	CASSLGTNQETQYF
many	TRBV19	TRBJ1-1	NA	TGTGCCAGTAGTATAGACGGACGGAACACTGAAGCTTTCTTT	CASSIDGRNTEAFF
NA	TRBV6-1	TRBJ2-4	NA	TGTGCCAGCAATAGGATTTACTTC	CASNRIYF
few	TRBV6-5	TRBJ2-1	TRBD1	TGTGCCAGCAGTTCCTACAGGGGGAGCTCCTACAATGAGCAGTTCTTC	CASSSYRGSSYNEQFF
NA	TRBV10-3	TRBJ2-2	TRBD2	TGTGCCATCTGGACTAGCGGGGATACGAACACCGGGGAGCTGTTTTTT	CAIWTSGDTNTGELFF
NA	TRBV7-2	TRBJ2-3	TRBD2	TGTGCCAGCAGCCCGGGACTAGCGGAGTTCAGCACAGATACGCAGTATTTT	CASSPGLAEFSTDTQYF
many	TRBV7-9	TRBJ2-4	NA	TGTGCCAGCAGCTTAGACGGGCTCATTCAGTACTTC	CASSLDGLIQYF
NA	TRBV6-2/TRBV6-3	TRBJ1-6	NA	TGTGCCAGCAGCTCAGGGACTTCACCCCTCCACTTT	CASSSGTSPLHF
many	TRBV4-2	TRBJ2-7	NA	TGTGCCAGCAGCCAAGGGCAGGGGGGTATCTCCGAGCAGTACTTC	CASSQGQGGISEQYF
many	TRBV11-2	TRBJ2-2	NA	TGTGCCAGCAGCTTAGGGGTCTTAGAGGACACCGGGGAGCTGTTTTTT	CASSLGVLEDTGELFF
NA	TRBV12-3/TRBV12-4	TRBJ2-7	NA	TGTGCCAGCAGCATAACAGACGACTACGAGCAGTACTTC	CASSITDDYEQYF
NA	TRBV4-3	TRBJ2-7	TRBD1	TGCGCCAGCAGCCAGACACCGGGACAGGGTAGATACGAGCAGTACTTC	CASSQTPGQGRYEQYF
NA	TRBV7-9	TRBJ2-1	NA	TGTGCCAGCAGCTTAGCGTTCGGGGCTTACAATGAGCAGTTCTTC	CASSLAFGAYNEQFF
NA	TRBV20-1	TRBJ2-3	NA	TGCAGTGCTAGAGGCGGGGTGGATACGCAGTATTTT	CSARGGVDTQYF
few	TRBV5-4	TRBJ2-3	TRBD2	TGTGCCAGCAGCTTCCGGGGGGGGGCAGCAGATACGCAGTATTTT	CASSFRGGAADTQYF
few	TRBV12-3/TRBV12-4	TRBJ1-2	NA	TGTGCCAGCAGTAAAACCGGGACACTAAATGGCTACACCTTC	CASSKTGTLNGYTF
NA	TRBV7-6	TRBJ2-7	NA	TGTGCCAGCAGCTTAGAAGGGTCAGTTACCTACGAGCAGTACTTC	CASSLEGSVTYEQYF
many	TRBV5-1	TRBJ2-3	NA	TGCGCCAGCAGCTTACAGGGTTGGGCAGATACGCAGTATTTT	CASSLQGWADTQYF
few	TRBV6-6	TRBJ1-1	NA	TGTGCCATAGCGCCCTCAGGGTTTGCTGAAGCTTTCTTT	CAIAPSGFAEAFF
few	TRBV20-1	TRBJ2-5	TRBD2	TGCAGTGCTTCAAAAGCGGGGGGGCCCCAAGAGACCCAGTACTTC	CSASKAGGPQETQYF
many	TRBV4-2	TRBJ2-1	TRBD2	TGTGCCAGCAGCCAACGGGCGGGGGGGCTGTTCTCCTACAATGAGCAGTTCTTC	CASSQRAGGLFSYNEQFF
many	TRBV6-2/TRBV6-3	TRBJ2-6	NA	TGTGCCAGCAGTTTCCGGGGCTCAGGGGCCAACGTCCTGACTTTC	CASSFRGSGANVLTF
few	TRBV25-1	TRBJ1-2	TRBD1	TGTGCCAGCAGCGAAATAGACAGGGAGGTTCGTGGCTACACCTTC	CASSEIDREVRGYTF
NA	TRBV6-5	TRBJ2-5	TRBD1	TGTGCCAGCAGTTACTCGATGACCTTCGGGACAGAGAAACAAGAGACCCAGTACTTC	CASSYSMTFGTEKQETQYF
NA	TRBV5-1	TRBJ2-1	NA	TGCGCCAGCAGCTTGGTTAGGGTAAGAGGTAATGAGCAGTTCTTC	CASSLVRVRGNEQFF
few	TRBV7-6	TRBJ1-5	NA	TGTGCCAGCAGCTCTCACCCGAGCAATCAGCCCCAGCATTTT	CASSSHPSNQPQHF
NA	TRBV7-2	TRBJ1-4	NA	TGTGCCAGCAGCCCTTTCGGCCGGACGGAAAAACTGTTTTTT	CASSPFGRTEKLFF
few	TRBV7-2	TRBJ2-5	TRBD2	TGTGCCAGCAGCCCTAGCGGGGTGATCCGTAGGACCCAGTACTTC	CASSPSGVIRRTQYF
few	TRBV19	TRBJ2-1	NA	TGTGCCAGTACCTTAGGGGGGGCTGACGAGCAGTTCTTC	CASTLGGADEQFF
NA	TRBV6-2/TRBV6-3	TRBJ1-6	TRBD1	TGTGCCAGCAACGAAAGACAGGGTAGCGGTTCACCCCTCCACTTT	CASNERQGSGSPLHF
few	TRBV20-1	TRBJ2-7	NA	TGCAGTGCCCGGGCTAGCGCCTACGAGCAGTACTTC	CSARASAYEQYF
NA	TRBV7-2	TRBJ2-1	NA	TGTGCCAGCAGCTCTACTCCCGGATCCGCTAAAGCGTTCTTC	CASSSTPGSAKAFF
few	TRBV7-2	TRBJ2-3	NA	TGTGCCAGCAGCTTCCCTCTCAGCGCCACAGATACGCAGTATTTT	CASSFPLSATDTQYF
few	TRBV11-2	TRBJ1-1	NA	TGTGCCAGCAGCTTATCGCTCACTGAAGCTTTCTTT	CASSLSLTEAFF
NA	TRBV5-1	TRBJ2-2	TRBD1	TGCGCCAGCAGTTTTAGGCAGGGGGCGAGTACCGGGGAGCTGTTTTTT	CASSFRQGASTGELFF
NA	TRBV6-1	TRBJ1-1	NA	TGTGCCAGCAGTGTGGGTATCGCTGAAGCTTTCTTT	CASSVGIAEAFF
NA	TRBV2	TRBJ2-7	TRBD1	TGTGCCAGCAGCGGGACAGATTCCTACGAGCAGTACTTC	CASSGTDSYEQYF
NA	TRBV5-1	TRBJ1-6	NA	TGCGCCAGCAGCTTGGCTAGCTATAATTCACCCCTCCACTTT	CASSLASYNSPLHF
few	TRBV4-3	TRBJ2-2	NA	TGCGCCAGCAGTGTGTTGCCAGTAAACACCGGGGAGCTGTTTTTT	CASSVLPVNTGELFF
few	TRBV20-1	TRBJ1-5	NA	TGCAGTGCTACGACTTGGGGCAGTCAGCCCCAGCATTTT	CSATTWGSQPQHF
few	TRBV7-8	TRBJ1-5	NA	TGTGCCAGCAGCTTAGCCCTTGGTTATCAGCCCCAGCATTTT	CASSLALGYQPQHF
NA	TRBV7-2	TRBJ2-1	TRBD2	TGTGCCAGCAGCCAACGACTAGCGGGTAATGAGCAGTTCTTC	CASSQRLAGNEQFF
NA	TRBV5-1	TRBJ1-3	NA	TGCGCCAGCAGCTTGAGCTGGCCAGCGGAGTTTGCTGGAAACACCATATATTTT	CASSLSWPAEFAGNTIYF
NA	TRBV29-1	TRBJ1-2	NA	TGCAGCGTTTTTGGTTCAGGGGAAGTTGGCTACACCTTC	CSVFGSGEVGYTF
NA	TRBV5-1	TRBJ2-5	TRBD2	TGCGCCAGCAGCGAGACTACTAGCGGCCAAGAGACCCAGTACTTC	CASSETTSGQETQYF
few	TRBV7-9	TRBJ2-1	NA	TGTGCCAGCAGCTTAGTCTTCAGGGCAGGACGGAATGAGCAGTTCTTC	CASSLVFRAGRNEQFF
NA	TRBV2	TRBJ2-2	NA	TGTGCCAGCACGAGGTTAGCGAACACCGGGGAGCTGTTTTTT	CASTRLANTGELFF